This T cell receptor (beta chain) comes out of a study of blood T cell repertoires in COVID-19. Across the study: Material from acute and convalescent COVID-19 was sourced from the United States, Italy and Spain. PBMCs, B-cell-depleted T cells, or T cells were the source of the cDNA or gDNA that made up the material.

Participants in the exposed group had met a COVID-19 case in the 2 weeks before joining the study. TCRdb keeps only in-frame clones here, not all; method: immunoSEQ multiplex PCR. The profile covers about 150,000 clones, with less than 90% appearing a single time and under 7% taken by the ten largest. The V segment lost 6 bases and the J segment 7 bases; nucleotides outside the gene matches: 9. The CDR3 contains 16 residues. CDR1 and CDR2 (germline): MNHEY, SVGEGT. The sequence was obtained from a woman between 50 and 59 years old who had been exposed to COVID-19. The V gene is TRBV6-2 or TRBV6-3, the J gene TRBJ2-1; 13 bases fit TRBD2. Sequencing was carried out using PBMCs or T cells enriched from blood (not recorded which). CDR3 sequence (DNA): TGTGCCAGCAGCTCTTTGACTAGCGGGAGGTCTAATGAGCAGTTCTTC. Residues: CASSSLTSGRSNEQFF.